The T cell receptor (beta chain) under discussion was sequenced for a study of healthy donors' naive CD4 and CD8 T cells. Each TCR library used 450 to 600 ng of total RNA and a linear amplification protocol. In the authors' workflow: Four to six healthy donors contributed roughly 72,000 sequenced TCR alpha transcripts. Via MiXCR, TCRdb re-called the reads, giving one row per CDR3 protein. TCRdb, not the original authors, processed these V and J calls. The data contain around 180,000 distinct CDR3 sequences, under 85% of them singletons. Germline values: CDR1 DFQATT, CDR2 SNEGSKA (reference sequence). V dropped 5 bases and J dropped 3; count of bases not matched to a gene: 7. CDR3 length equals 15 residues.

The origin of this receptor is a pool of human donors in good health; the sample pools cells from several healthy donors. The chain uses TRBV20-1 and TRBJ2-1, with 10 bases matching TRBD2. The sequenced sample consisted of naive CD4+ and CD8+ T cells sorted from blood, pooled from several donors. The CDR3 reads CSAPEREGHYNEQFF. As DNA, the CDR3 is TGCAGTGCTCCAGAGCGGGAGGGCCACTACAATGAGCAGTTCTTC.